The T cell receptor (beta chain) under discussion was sequenced for a study of CD8 T cells in Susac syndrome. TEMRA cells were FACS-enriched and CD8+ and CD4+ T cells negatively isolated. The CDR3 is 14 residues long. J was trimmed by 6 bases and V by 4 bases; bases with no gene match: 6. It was with random hexamers that roughly 0.45 to 1 ug RNA was reverse transcribed. Amplification of TCR beta CDR3 used immunoSEQ multiplex PCR across 54 Vbeta and 13 Jbeta. TCRdb reanalysed the immunoSEQ multiplex PCR reads using MiXCR and keeps one entry per CDR3 protein. The sample records 150,000 or so distinct CDR3 sequences, roughly 95% being singletons.

This rearrangement joins TRBV23-1 to TRBJ1-2; 9 bases are a match to TRBD1. TRBV23-1 is annotated as an ORF whose role is uncertain. Sequenced sample: CD8+ T cells from PBMCs. The sequence was obtained from a human donor with multiple sclerosis. The CDR3: CASSPWDRADGYTF. CDR3 DNA: TGCGCCAGCAGTCCCTGGGACAGGGCGGATGGCTACACCTTC.